Listed below are T cell receptor beta chains from one sample, sequenced in a study of cytomegalovirus exposure and HLA in healthy donors. The method was immunoSEQ multiplex PCR; TCRdb's version includes in-frame clones alone and lacks a portion of them. The data contain approximately 120,000 clones, 76% of them singletons. Sequenced: PBMCs. Receptors were obtained from a woman aged 45-60 years in good health and CMV-seropositive. Both conserved end residues are part of each CDR3. Fields, in order: V gene, J gene, clone size, D gene, CDR3 protein, CDR3 DNA. The D gene is left open where the match is weak. Clone size is shown for a subset of rows, as once, few, many or a class of expanded clone.

TRBV10-3	TRBJ1-2	-	-	CAISENDRGYTF	TGTGCCATCAGTGAAAACGACAGGGGCTACACCTTC
TRBV7-6	TRBJ1-5	-	-	CASSLGTKEERQPQHF	TGTGCCAGCAGCTTAGGGACTAAAGAGGAGCGGCAGCCCCAGCATTTT
TRBV19	TRBJ2-1	-	TRBD2	CASSHLAGAYNEQFF	TGTGCCAGTAGTCACCTAGCGGGGGCCTACAATGAGCAGTTCTTC
TRBV27	TRBJ2-4	-	-	CASSSLPRGRENSQYF	TGTGCCAGCAGTTCCCTCCCCAGGGGCAGGGAAAACAGTCAGTACTTC
TRBV7-2	TRBJ2-2	-	TRBD2	CASSFTRGGTGELFF	TGTGCCAGCAGCTTCACGCGGGGGGGCACCGGGGAGCTGTTTTTT
TRBV25-1	TRBJ1-1	-	-	CASSELARGRDTEAFF	TGTGCCAGCAGTGAATTGGCACGGGGTCGGGACACTGAAGCTTTCTTT
TRBV9	TRBJ2-3	-	-	CASSVVGGPPLPDTQYF	TGTGCCAGCAGCGTAGTCGGGGGTCCCCCCCTGCCAGATACGCAGTATTTT
TRBV5-5	TRBJ2-1	-	TRBD2	CASSLWEGRGNEQFF	TGTGCCAGCAGCTTGTGGGAGGGCCGAGGCAATGAGCAGTTCTTC
TRBV7-9	TRBJ2-1	once	TRBD2	CASNRGGARSSYNEQFF	TGTGCCAGCAACCGGGGGGGGGCGAGGAGCTCCTACAATGAGCAGTTCTTC
TRBV10-3	TRBJ1-2	once	-	CAISDAGYYGYTF	TGTGCCATCAGTGACGCAGGGTACTATGGCTACACCTTC
TRBV2	TRBJ1-3	-	-	CASSGQSLSGNTIYF	TGTGCCAGCAGTGGACAGTCCCTCTCTGGAAACACCATATATTTT
TRBV6-1	TRBJ1-2	-	-	CATRDAGLNYGYTF	TGTGCCACCAGGGACGCAGGACTCAACTATGGCTACACCTTC
TRBV10-2	TRBJ2-7	-	-	CASGGQGGREQYF	TGCGCCAGCGGCGGTCAGGGTGGTCGCGAGCAGTACTTC
TRBV18	TRBJ2-7	-	TRBD2	CASSADWTSGGAEQYF	TGTGCCAGCTCAGCCGATTGGACTAGCGGGGGGGCCGAGCAGTACTTC
TRBV4-1	TRBJ1-2	once	TRBD1	CASSQEWTGPLYGYTF	TGCGCCAGCAGCCAAGAGTGGACAGGGCCCCTCTATGGCTACACCTTC
TRBV5-1	TRBJ1-3	-	-	CASSPSASFSGNTIYF	TGCGCCAGCAGCCCATCAGCGTCCTTCTCTGGAAACACCATATATTTT
TRBV27	TRBJ2-4	-	-	CASSFGNGNSQYF	TGTGCCAGCAGTTTCGGGAACGGGAACAGTCAGTACTTC
TRBV12-5	TRBJ2-2	-	-	CASGPGTSPQELFF	TGTGCTAGTGGCCCCGGGACATCGCCGCAGGAGCTGTTTTTT
TRBV11-2	TRBJ2-7	-	-	CASSLKAGAYEQYF	TGTGCCAGCAGCTTGAAAGCGGGTGCCTACGAGCAGTACTTC
TRBV19	TRBJ2-7	-	-	CASSISGGRLYEQYF	TGTGCCAGTAGTATCTCGGGGGGCAGACTCTACGAGCAGTACTTC
TRBV19	TRBJ1-2	-	TRBD1	CASQNQLGTGNYGYTF	TGTGCCAGTCAAAATCAACTCGGGACAGGGAACTATGGCTACACCTTC
TRBV4-3	TRBJ2-2	-	TRBD1	CASSQGTGATGELFF	TGCGCCAGCAGCCAAGGGACAGGGGCCACCGGGGAGCTGTTTTTT
TRBV6-6	TRBJ1-5	-	TRBD1	CASSYWPGGGPQHF	TGTGCCAGCAGTTACTGGCCAGGGGGCGGGCCCCAGCATTTT
TRBV12-5	TRBJ2-7	-	-	CASPPLLARSYEQYF	TGTGCTAGCCCCCCCCTACTAGCACGGTCCTACGAGCAGTACTTC
TRBV18	TRBJ1-2	-	-	CASSPSPGQSGYTF	TGTGCCAGCTCACCAAGTCCAGGGCAGAGTGGCTACACCTTC
TRBV6-1	TRBJ2-1	-	TRBD1	CASRAYRGNEQFF	TGTGCCAGCAGAGCCTACAGGGGCAATGAGCAGTTCTTC
TRBV5-1	TRBJ1-3	-	TRBD1	CASSLDRDESLRNTIYF	TGCGCCAGCAGCCTGGACAGGGATGAGAGTCTTCGAAACACCATATATTTT
TRBV9	TRBJ1-5	-	-	CASSVLSRGYSNQPQHF	TGTGCCAGCAGCGTCTTGTCAAGGGGGTATAGCAATCAGCCCCAGCATTTT
TRBV4-3	TRBJ2-3	once	-	CASSQVVGEGDTQYF	TGCGCCAGCAGCCAAGTGGTGGGAGAGGGAGATACGCAGTATTTT
TRBV27	TRBJ2-7	-	-	CASSSLQGGTYEQYF	TGTGCCAGCAGTTCTCTCCAGGGGGGTACCTACGAGCAGTACTTC
TRBV5-8	TRBJ1-2	-	-	CASSFQGNYGYTF	TGTGCCAGCAGCTTCCAGGGAAACTATGGCTACACCTTC
TRBV18	TRBJ2-7	-	TRBD2	CASSLSSASGAAEQYF	TGTGCCAGCTCACTCTCTTCAGCTAGCGGGGCGGCCGAGCAGTACTTC
TRBV6-5	TRBJ2-2	-	TRBD1	CASRMDRGTGELFF	TGTGCCAGCAGAATGGACAGGGGGACCGGGGAGCTGTTTTTT
TRBV11-1	TRBJ2-7	-	TRBD1	CASSRAATGTYEQYF	TGTGCCAGCAGCCGTGCGGCGACAGGGACCTACGAGCAGTACTTC
TRBV6-4	TRBJ2-7	-	TRBD2	CASSAPQRGPMWEQYF	TGTGCCAGCAGTGCCCCACAGCGGGGGCCTATGTGGGAGCAGTACTTC
TRBV19	TRBJ1-6	-	-	CASSRRDPNSPLHF	TGTGCCAGTAGTAGGCGGGATCCTAATTCACCCCTCCACTTT
TRBV6-4	TRBJ2-3	-	TRBD2	CASSDWGGPTDTQYF	TGTGCCAGCAGTGACTGGGGGGGACCCACAGATACGCAGTATTTT
TRBV2	TRBJ1-2	-	TRBD1	CASSDRGGYTF	TGTGCCAGCAGTGACAGGGGGGGCTACACCTTC
TRBV4-3	TRBJ2-4	once	TRBD1	CASSHASGTGRNSQYF	TGCGCCAGCAGCCACGCTTCGGGGACAGGGAGGAACAGTCAGTACTTC
TRBV7-2	TRBJ2-6	few	TRBD1	CASSPRGLSKPGANVLTF	TGTGCCAGCAGCCCCAGGGGGCTATCAAAACCTGGGGCCAACGTCCTGACTTTC
TRBV7-9	TRBJ1-1	-	TRBD1	CASSPSGTGRNTEAFF	TGTGCCAGCTCCCCTTCCGGGACAGGCAGGAACACTGAAGCTTTCTTT
TRBV19	TRBJ2-4	-	TRBD1	CASSISTGIAKNIQYF	TGTGCCAGTAGTATTTCGACAGGGATAGCCAAAAACATTCAGTACTTC
TRBV5-4	TRBJ2-2	-	TRBD2	CASSTSGDLGELFF	TGTGCCAGCAGCACTAGCGGGGACCTCGGGGAGCTGTTTTTT
TRBV7-2	TRBJ1-4	few	-	CASSPYGGSEKLFF	TGTGCCAGCAGCCCTTATGGGGGGAGTGAAAAACTGTTTTTT
TRBV7-6	TRBJ1-1	-	TRBD1	CASSPRTGVMNTEAFF	TGTGCCAGCAGCCCACGGACAGGGGTCATGAACACTGAAGCTTTCTTT
TRBV27	TRBJ2-3	once	-	CASSKTRGGSTDTQYF	TGTGCCAGCAGTAAGACCAGGGGCGGATCCACAGATACGCAGTATTTT
TRBV2	TRBJ2-4	-	-	CASTPGRGVLLNIQYF	TGTGCCAGCACCCCGGGTAGGGGCGTGCTACTAAACATTCAGTACTTC
TRBV5-4	TRBJ2-7	few	TRBD1	CASSRDRGSYEQYF	TGTGCCAGCAGCCGGGACAGGGGGTCCTACGAGCAGTACTTC
TRBV11-2	TRBJ2-7	few	TRBD2	CASSHLRREGYEQYF	TGTGCCAGCAGCCACCTTCGGCGGGAGGGCTACGAGCAGTACTTC
TRBV4-2	TRBJ1-1	-	-	CASSQDLAGGTEAFF	TGTGCCAGCAGCCAAGATTTGGCCGGCGGCACTGAAGCTTTCTTT
TRBV18	TRBJ2-2	-	TRBD2	CASSPPPQLAGANTGELFF	TGTGCCAGCTCACCACCGCCTCAACTAGCGGGGGCGAACACCGGGGAGCTGTTTTTT
TRBV19	TRBJ2-1	-	TRBD2	CASSTFPAGDNEQFF	TGTGCCAGTAGTACATTTCCAGCGGGGGACAATGAGCAGTTCTTC